Following are 20 T cell receptor beta chains from one sample sequenced in a study of cytomegalovirus exposure and HLA in healthy donors. PCR was performed using 60 Vbeta and 13 Jbeta primers. The repertoire was sequenced with immunoSEQ multiplex PCR; TCRdb's copy has only in-frame clones and lacks some. This sample yields over 100,000 clones, of which around 81% are seen a single time; roughly 2% belongs to the top ten. Specimen: PBMCs. Receptor source: a woman aged 30 to 39 in good health and CMV-seronegative.

This chain links TRBV5-1 with TRBJ1-1; no clear D. Germline CDR1 reads SGHRS; CDR2 reads YFSETQ. The CDR3 is 13 residues long. The V gene lost 2 bases and the J gene lost 0 bases, with 5 bases spanning the gap. The CDR3 sequence is CASSLTLNTEAFF. In DNA form, the CDR3 reads TGCGCCAGCAGCTTAACACTGAACACTGAAGCTTTCTTT.

CDR3 in DNA: TGTGCCAGCAGGAGGGGGGGACAGGGGGCCTACGAGCAGTACTTC. The encoded protein is CASRRGGQGAYEQYF. This chain uses TRBV2 with TRBJ2-7; 11 bases agree with TRBD1. Trimming cost V 6 bases and J 2 bases; bases outside gene matches: 6. CDR1 is SNHLY, CDR2 FYNNEI, per germline. The CDR3 has 15 residues.

The V and J genes are TRBV2 and TRBJ2-1; 9 bases agree with TRBD2. The CDR3 has 15 amino acids. Germline CDR1 reads SNHLY; CDR2 reads FYNNEI. J was trimmed by 12 bases and V by 7 bases; bases with no gene match: 16. CDR3 region: CASILVLAGRGGQFF. CDR3 coding DNA: TGTGCCAGCATCCTTGTCCTAGCGGGACGCGGAGGGCAGTTCTTC.

The rearrangement joins TRBV10-3 to TRBJ2-5; TRBD2 aligns across 9 bases. The CDR3 runs to 14 residues. CDR1 ENHRY and CDR2 SYGVKD come from the germline V gene. V trimming: 8 bases; J trimming: 0 bases; junction bases outside the gene matches: 4. DNA for the CDR3: TGTGCCATCCGGGCTAGCGGGGACCAAGAGACCCAGTACTTC. Translation: CAIRASGDQETQYF.

This chain joins TRBV19 and TRBJ2-7; TRBD2 aligns across 8 bases. The J segment lost 5 bases and the V segment lost 5 bases, leaving 14 bases of the junction unmatched. This CDR3 comprises 16 residues. Germline V lookup: CDR1 LNHDA, CDR2 SQIVND (reference sequence). The chain's CDR3 is CASSYRRPTSADEQYF. CDR3 coding DNA: TGTGCCAGTAGTTACCGCCGGCCGACTAGCGCGGACGAGCAGTACTTC. Looking up the rest from reference TRBV19 and TRBJ2-7 gives the full variable domain: DGGITQSPKYLFRKEGQNVTLSCEQNLNHDAMYWYRQDPGQGLRLIYYSQIVNDFQKGDIAEGYSVSREKKESFPLTVTSAQKNPTAFYLCASSYRRPTSADEQYFGPGTRLTVT.

This sequence joins TRBV25-1 and TRBJ2-5; weak D call: TRBD2 (8 bases). Germline-derived CDR1 and CDR2 are MGHDK and SYGVNS. With 3 bases removed from V and 1 base from J, the gap between germline ends came to 21 bases. This CDR3 has 18 residues. Here the CDR3 reads CASSDPGGGGTVQETQYF. CDR3 coding DNA: TGTGCCAGCAGTGATCCGGGGGGGGGTGGGACAGTCCAAGAGACCCAGTACTTC.

V is TRBV25-1 and J is TRBJ2-1, with 9 bases that match TRBD1. The germline gives CDR1 MGHDK, CDR2 SYGVNS. This CDR3 region has 15 residues. V trimming: 3 bases; J trimming: 4 bases; junction bases outside the gene matches: 4. The CDR3 region is CASSEGQGPYNEQFF. CDR3 bases: TGTGCCAGCAGTGAGGGACAGGGCCCTTACAATGAGCAGTTCTTC.

The chain carries TRBV21-1 and TRBJ2-5; no check of the table's D call, TRBD2, against the DNA was made. TRBV21-1 corresponds to a pseudogene. There are 17 residues in the CDR3. The CDR3 protein is CASSARSGGRALETQYF. For the CDR3, the DNA is TGTGCCAGCAGCGCAAGATCTGGCGGGAGGGCCTTAGAGACCCAGTACTTC.

In its sample, this clone was seen once. V gene TRBV5-1 combines with J gene TRBJ2-3; D possibly corresponds to TRBD1 (5 bases). CDR1 is SGHRS, CDR2 YFSETQ, per germline. The CDR3 extends over 15 amino acids. V gave up 1 base and J gave up 0 bases, with 9 bases separating them. CDR3 DNA sequence: TGCGCCAGCAGCTTGAGGGGCATTAGCACAGATACGCAGTATTTT. It specifies CASSLRGISTDTQYF.

The rearrangement links TRBV7-2 to TRBJ2-4; tentative D call: TRBD1 (5 bases). V was cut by 5 bases and J by 7 bases, with 21 bases left in between. Germline assignment: CDR1 SGHTA and CDR2 FQGNSA. CDR3 length: 16 residues. CDR3: CASSPTVWQGRNIQYF. CDR3 nucleotide sequence: TGTGCCAGCAGCCCGACAGTCTGGCAGGGTAGGAACATTCAGTACTTC.

The chain has TRBV5-1 and TRBJ2-1; 9 bases agree with TRBD1. Germline values: CDR1 SGHRS, CDR2 YFSETQ. Trimming cost V 3 bases and J 10 bases; bases outside gene matches: 5. This CDR3 spans 13 amino acids. The CDR3, as DNA: TGCGCCAGCAGCTGGGACAGGGTGGGCGAGCAGTTCTTC. Translated: CASSWDRVGEQFF.

The chain has TRBV12-5 and TRBJ1-5; D is undetermined. Trimming took 4 bases from V and 7 from J, leaving 17 bases between them. Germline-derived CDR1 and CDR2 are LGHNT and FRNRAP. The CDR3 runs to 15 residues. CDR3 sequence (DNA): TGTGCTAGTGGTTCTAGCCGAACTGTGGGGCAGCCCCAGCATTTT. Its translation: CASGSSRTVGQPQHF.

The V gene is TRBV10-2, the J gene TRBJ2-3, with 7 bases that match TRBD2. After removal of 8 bases from V and 1 base from J, the junction contained 9 bases not matched to a gene. There are 15 residues in the CDR3. CDR1 WSHSY and CDR2 SAAADI come from the germline V gene. The DNA of the CDR3 is TGCGCCAGCCGTCTGGCGGGAGTCCGCACAGATACGCAGTATTTT. It translates to CASRLAGVRTDTQYF.

In its sample, this clone was seen once. V is TRBV20-1 and J is TRBJ2-1; 7 bases are a match to TRBD1. CDR1 is DFQATT and CDR2 is SNEGSKA in the germline V gene (reference sequence). V was pared by 6 bases and J by 9 bases, with 2 bases of the junction left unmatched. This CDR3 has 10 amino acids. The CDR3 sequence is CSAHRGEQFF. The CDR3 nucleotides read TGCAGTGCCCACAGGGGTGAGCAGTTCTTC.

CDR3 region: CASREQGPPNQPQHF. For the CDR3, the DNA is TGTGCCAGCAGGGAGCAGGGGCCCCCCAATCAGCCCCAGCATTTT. This sequence joins TRBV28 and TRBJ1-5, with D maybe TRBD1 (6 bases). CDR1 and CDR2 from the germline V gene are MDHEN and SYDVKM. CDR3 length: 15 amino acids. The V end lost 6 bases, the J end lost 3 bases, and 15 bases lay between the germline ends.

V is TRBV10-2 and J is TRBJ2-7; tentatively, D is TRBD1 (7 bases). The CDR3 totals 14 residues. V lost 6 bases, J lost 7 bases, and 19 bases lay in between. Per the germline V gene, CDR1 is WSHSY and CDR2 is SAAADI. The CDR3 region has the DNA TGCGCCAGCAGGCCGACAGGGCAGGCGGGAGAGCAGTACTTC. Protein: CASRPTGQAGEQYF.

The CDR3 loop is CASSPSRGASSKETQYF. In DNA, the CDR3 is TGTGCCAGCAGCCCGAGCCGGGGGGCTAGTAGTAAAGAGACCCAGTACTTC. This chain connects TRBV11-2 to TRBJ2-5, with TRBD2 as a possible D gene (7 bases). The CDR3 extends over 17 amino acids. Trimming took off 5 bases at V and 3 bases at J, with 22 bases between the two ends. CDR1 SGHAT and CDR2 FQNNGV come from the germline V gene.

This chain connects TRBV21-1 to TRBJ2-7; TRBD2 reflects the table's D call only, with no check against the DNA. TRBV21-1 is marked as a pseudogene. The CDR3 runs 14 residues. CDR3 nucleotide sequence: TGTGCCAGCAGCAAATGTCCAACACGGGGAGAGCAGTACTTC. Its translation is CASSKCPTRGEQYF.

In regard to this clone: At the DNA level, this CDR3 is encoded by other sequences in the same sample as well. The rearrangement uses TRBV5-4 and TRBJ2-3; D unclear. The germline gives CDR1 SGHNT, CDR2 YYREEE (reference sequence). This CDR3 spans 13 amino acids. Trimming pared 1 base from V and 1 base from J, leaving 4 bases between. CDR3 DNA sequence: TGTGCCAGCAGCTTGTCGGGCACAGATACGCAGTATTTT. Protein sequence: CASSLSGTDTQYF.

The chain couples TRBV5-1 to TRBJ2-4; 7 bases are a match to TRBD1. The CDR3 totals 14 residues. The ends lost 2 bases at V and 7 bases at J; junction bases unmatched: 6. The germline V gene has CDR1 SGHRS and CDR2 YFSETQ. In DNA, the CDR3 is TGCGCCAGCAGCTTCAGGGGGATTGATAACATTCAGTACTTC. It codes for CASSFRGIDNIQYF.